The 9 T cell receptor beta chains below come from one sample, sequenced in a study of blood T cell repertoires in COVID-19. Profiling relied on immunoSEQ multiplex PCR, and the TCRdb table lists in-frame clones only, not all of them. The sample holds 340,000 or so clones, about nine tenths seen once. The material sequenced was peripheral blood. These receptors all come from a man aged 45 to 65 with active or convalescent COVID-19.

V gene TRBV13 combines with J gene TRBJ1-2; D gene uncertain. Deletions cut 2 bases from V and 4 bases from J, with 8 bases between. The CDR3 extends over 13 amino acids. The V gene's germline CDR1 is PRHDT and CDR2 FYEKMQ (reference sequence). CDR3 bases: TGTGCCAGCAGCTTACGACGGAGCTATGGCTACACCTTC. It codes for CASSLRRSYGYTF.

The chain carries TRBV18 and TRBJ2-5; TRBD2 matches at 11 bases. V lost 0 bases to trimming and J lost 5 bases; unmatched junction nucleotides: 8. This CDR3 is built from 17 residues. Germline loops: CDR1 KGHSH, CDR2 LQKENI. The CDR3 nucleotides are TGTGCCAGCTCACCACCCGCTAGCGGGGGGCCGGGGGAGACCCAGTACTTC. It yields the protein CASSPPASGGPGETQYF.

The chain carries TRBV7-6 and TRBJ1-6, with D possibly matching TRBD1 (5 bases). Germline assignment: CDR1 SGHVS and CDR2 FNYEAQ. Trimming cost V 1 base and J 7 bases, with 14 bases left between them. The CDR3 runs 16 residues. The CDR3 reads CASSLGGVSVNSPLHF. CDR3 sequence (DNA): TGTGCCAGCAGCTTAGGGGGGGTGAGTGTGAATTCACCCCTCCACTTT.

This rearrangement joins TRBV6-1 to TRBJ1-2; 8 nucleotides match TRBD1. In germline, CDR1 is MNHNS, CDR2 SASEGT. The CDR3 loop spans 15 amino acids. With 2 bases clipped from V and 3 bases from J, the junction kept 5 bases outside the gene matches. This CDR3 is CASSEYTGGDYGYTF. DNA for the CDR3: TGTGCCAGCAGTGAATACACAGGGGGGGACTATGGCTACACCTTC.

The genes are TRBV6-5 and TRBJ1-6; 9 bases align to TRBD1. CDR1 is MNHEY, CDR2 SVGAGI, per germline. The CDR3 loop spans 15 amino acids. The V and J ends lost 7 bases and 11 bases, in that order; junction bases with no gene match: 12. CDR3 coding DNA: TGTGCCAGCAAGCAACAGGGGGCAGAAGGGCCACCCCTCCACTTT. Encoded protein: CASKQQGAEGPPLHF.

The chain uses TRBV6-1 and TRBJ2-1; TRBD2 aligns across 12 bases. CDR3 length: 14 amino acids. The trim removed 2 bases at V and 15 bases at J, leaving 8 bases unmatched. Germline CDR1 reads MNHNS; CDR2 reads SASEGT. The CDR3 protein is CASSESTSGSPLFF. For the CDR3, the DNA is TGTGCCAGCAGTGAATCGACTAGCGGGAGCCCTCTGTTCTTC.

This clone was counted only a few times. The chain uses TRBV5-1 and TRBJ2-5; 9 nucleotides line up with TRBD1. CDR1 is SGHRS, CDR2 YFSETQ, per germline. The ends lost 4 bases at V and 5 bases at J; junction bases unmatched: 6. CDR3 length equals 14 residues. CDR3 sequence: CASSLGQGWETQYF. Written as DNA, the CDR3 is TGCGCCAGCAGCCTAGGACAGGGGTGGGAGACCCAGTACTTC.

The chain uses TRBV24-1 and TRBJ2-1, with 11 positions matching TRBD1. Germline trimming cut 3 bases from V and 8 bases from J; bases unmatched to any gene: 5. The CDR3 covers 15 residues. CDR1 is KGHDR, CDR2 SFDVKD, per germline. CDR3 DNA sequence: TGTGCCACCAGTGATCGCAGGGACAGGGGGGATGAGCAGTTCTTC. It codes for CATSDRRDRGDEQFF.

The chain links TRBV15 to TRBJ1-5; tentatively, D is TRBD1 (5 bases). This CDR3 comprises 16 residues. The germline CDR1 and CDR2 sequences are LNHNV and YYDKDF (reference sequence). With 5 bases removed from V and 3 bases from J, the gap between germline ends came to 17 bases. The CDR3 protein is CATSLSGRANNQPQHF. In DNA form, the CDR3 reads TGTGCCACCAGCCTCTCCGGCAGGGCGAACAATCAGCCCCAGCATTTT.